One sample yielded the 21 T cell receptor beta chains listed below, sequenced in a study of blood T cell repertoires in COVID-19 (dated by TCRdb to the early 2020s). Library creation used the immunoSEQ multiplex PCR assay. In TCRdb, the immuneACCESS table is reduced to in-frame sequences with V and J assigned. These tables do not hold every clone; where another copy was compared, an unresolved V gene accounts for under half, and the others remain unexplained. The sample table records approximately 330,000 clones; 89% of these occur just once. The ten top clones hold roughly a tenth of the sample. The sample was PBMCs or T cells enriched from blood (not recorded which). The receptors originated from a woman in her twenties or thirties who had recovered from COVID-19.

The chain links TRBV19 to TRBJ1-2; weak D call: TRBD1 (5 bases). Trimming took 7 bases from V and 5 from J, leaving 14 bases between them. Germline V lookup: CDR1 LNHDA, CDR2 SQIVND (reference sequence). There are 13 residues in the CDR3. The CDR3 protein is CASNPGAGYGYTF. In DNA form, the CDR3 reads TGTGCCAGTAACCCGGGAGCAGGGTATGGCTACACCTTC.

The J gene is TRBJ2-1, the V gene TRBV7-6, with TRBD2 matching 8 bases. CDR1 and CDR2 (germline): SGHVS, FNYEAQ. The length of the CDR3 is 16 residues. V lost 1 base, J lost 3 bases, and 5 bases stayed unmatched. CDR3 nucleotide sequence: TGTGCCAGCAGCTTAGTTGCGGGAGGAGTCTACAATGAGCAGTTCTTC. It yields the protein CASSLVAGGVYNEQFF.

The genes are TRBV2 and TRBJ2-2; 11 nucleotides agree with TRBD1. The length of the CDR3 is 18 residues. Germline V lookup: CDR1 SNHLY, CDR2 FYNNEI. Germline trimming cut 4 bases from V and 7 bases from J; bases unmatched to any gene: 14. This CDR3 reads CASSGGTEDRGPIGELFF. The CDR3 DNA is TGTGCCAGCAGTGGCGGGACTGAGGACAGGGGGCCTATCGGGGAGCTGTTTTTT.

The chain is built from TRBV11-2 and TRBJ2-7; a weak D match, TRBD1 (5 bases). Germline assignment: CDR1 SGHAT and CDR2 FQNNGV. Trimming shortened V by 1 base and J by 6 bases, and 13 bases separated the two germline ends. There are 14 residues in the CDR3. The CDR3 region has the DNA TGTGCCAGCAGCTTAGTCGTGGGGCAAGGCGAGCAGTACTTC. Encoded protein: CASSLVVGQGEQYF.

The chain has TRBV3-1 (or the pseudogene TRBV3-2) and TRBJ1-4; no definite D call. The CDR3 spans 16 residues. Between the trimmed V and J ends, which lost 0 bases and 3 bases, there was a span of 11 bases. Germline values: CDR1 LGHDT, CDR2 YNNKEL (reference sequence). In nucleotides, the CDR3 is TGTGCCAGCAGCCAAGATATTGGACTTTCTAATGAAAAACTGTTTTTT. The encoded protein is CASSQDIGLSNEKLFF.

V gene TRBV7-2 combines with J gene TRBJ1-1; 7 bases agree with TRBD1. Losses at the gene ends were 0 bases for V and 5 bases for J; bases not matched to a gene: 6. CDR1 SGHTA and CDR2 FQGNSA come from the germline V gene. The CDR3 consists of 15 residues. The CDR3 protein is CASSLANRGTTEAFF. CDR3 DNA sequence: TGTGCCAGCAGCTTAGCGAACAGGGGAACAACTGAAGCTTTCTTT.

V usage is TRBV27 and J usage is TRBJ2-1; 10 nucleotides agree with TRBD2. Trimming at V came to 1 base and at J to 4 bases, leaving 7 bases not matched to a gene. In germline, CDR1 is MNHEY, CDR2 SMNVEV (reference sequence). This CDR3 has 17 residues. The CDR3 loop is CASSLWTLAGPYNEQFF. CDR3 bases: TGTGCCAGCAGTTTATGGACACTAGCGGGACCGTACAATGAGCAGTTCTTC.

J is TRBJ1-4 and V is TRBV11-2, with 7 positions matching TRBD1. Germline CDR1 is SGHAT and CDR2 is FQNNGV. This CDR3 spans 15 amino acids. Trimming removed 4 bases from V and 8 bases from J; junction bases left unmatched: 10. The DNA for the CDR3 is TGTGCCAGCAGCTCAAACACAGGGGTAGGCGAAAAACTGTTTTTT. Its translation: CASSSNTGVGEKLFF.

V and J are TRBV11-2 and TRBJ1-2; TRBD1 might be the D (5 bases). The germline CDR1 and CDR2 sequences are SGHAT and FQNNGV. The CDR3 is made up of 16 amino acids. Deletions cut 2 bases from V and 6 bases from J, with 19 bases between. The CDR3 bases are TGTGCCAGCAGCTTATCGCCAGGGCAGCAGGTTCATGGCTACACCTTC. This sequence encodes CASSLSPGQQVHGYTF.

This CDR3 is CASRYQRGLAGYNEQFF. CDR3 DNA sequence: TGTGCCAGCAGGTATCAGAGGGGACTAGCGGGTTACAATGAGCAGTTCTTC. V is TRBV28 and J is TRBJ2-1, with 12 bases identical to TRBD2. After removal of 6 bases from V and 4 bases from J, the junction contained 10 bases not matched to a gene. Germline V lookup: CDR1 MDHEN, CDR2 SYDVKM. This CDR3 contains 17 residues. The full variable domain, completed using reference TRBV28 and TRBJ2-1, is DVKVTQSSRYLVKRTGEKVFLECVQDMDHENMFWYRQDPGLGLRLIYFSYDVKMKEKGDIPEGYSVSREKKERFSLILESASTNQTSMYLCASRYQRGLAGYNEQFFGPGTRLTVL.

CDR3 DNA: TGCAGCGTTGAAACAGGGGAGGCATCTGAAGCTTTCTTT. Its translation: CSVETGEASEAFF. The chain has TRBV29-1 and TRBJ1-1; 7 bases are shared with TRBD1. The CDR3 consists of 13 residues. V lost 2 bases, J lost 6 bases, and 6 bases stayed unmatched. Germline V gene data show CDR1 as SQVTM and CDR2 as ANQGSEA.

The V gene is TRBV7-2, the J gene TRBJ1-2, with 10 bases identical to TRBD1. V dropped 5 bases and J dropped 2; count of bases not matched to a gene: 11. The germline V gene has CDR1 SGHTA and CDR2 FQGNSA. This CDR3 is 17 amino acids long. DNA of the CDR3: TGTGCCAGCAGCGAACGACCCGCGGACAGGGGGAACTATGGCTACACCTTC. It codes for CASSERPADRGNYGYTF. Full variable domain (outside the CDR3, taken from reference TRBV7-2 and TRBJ1-2): GAGVSQSPSNKVTEKGKDVELRCDPISGHTALYWYRQSLGQGLEFLIYFQGNSAPDKSGLPSDRFSAERTGGSVSTLTIQRTQQEDSAVYLCASSERPADRGNYGYTFGSGTRLTVV.

The chain carries TRBV11-1 and TRBJ2-7; 13 bases line up with TRBD2. The germline gives CDR1 SGHAT, CDR2 FQDESV (reference sequence). The CDR3 loop spans 15 amino acids. V dropped 5 bases and J dropped 2; count of bases not matched to a gene: 3. The CDR3, as DNA: TGTGCCAGCAGCCGGGGGACTAGCGGGGCCTACGAGCAGTACTTC. Its protein is CASSRGTSGAYEQYF.

The chain recombines TRBV5-1 with TRBJ1-1, with a weak D call TRBD1 (6 bases). Germline CDR1 and CDR2: SGHRS and YFSETQ. The CDR3 sequence is 17 residues long. V was cut by 0 bases and J by 0 bases, with 15 bases left in between. The DNA of the CDR3 is TGCGCCAGCAGCTTGGGTCTGTCAGGGGATATGAACACTGAAGCTTTCTTT. Its protein is CASSLGLSGDMNTEAFF.

The genes are TRBV12-5 and TRBJ1-4; TRBD1 might be the D (6 bases). The CDR3 length is 15 residues. The germline V gene encodes CDR1 LGHNT and CDR2 FRNRAP. V was cut by 4 bases and J by 8 bases, with 17 bases left in between. CDR3 in DNA: TGTGCTAGTGGTTCAGGGGTGGACGTGAGGGAAAAACTGTTTTTT. The encoded protein is CASGSGVDVREKLFF.

The chain couples TRBV6-6 to TRBJ1-1; no firm D call. The CDR3 covers 11 residues. Germline-derived CDR1 and CDR2 are MNHNY and SVGAGI (reference sequence). Trimming pared 5 bases from V and 10 bases from J, leaving 11 bases between. The CDR3 protein is CASSPREGAFF. The CDR3 DNA is TGTGCCAGCAGTCCTCGGGAGGGAGCTTTCTTT.

The rearrangement uses TRBV29-1 and TRBJ1-2; maybe TRBD1 (6 bases). Trimming removed 7 bases at V and 7 bases at J, with 22 bases between. In germline, CDR1 is SQVTM, CDR2 ANQGSEA. The CDR3 has 14 amino acids. The CDR3 sequence: CSAHEGVGAGGYTF. The CDR3 bases are TGCAGCGCCCACGAAGGGGTGGGGGCTGGTGGCTACACCTTC.

This clone was seen just once. The chain carries TRBV28 and TRBJ1-1; D unclear. Trimming stripped 2 bases from V and 8 bases from J, with 18 bases between. The CDR3 runs 15 residues. CDR1 and CDR2 from the germline V gene are MDHEN and SYDVKM. The CDR3 sequence is CASSLIGEPLPEAFF. In DNA form, the CDR3 reads TGTGCCAGCAGTTTAATCGGTGAACCACTTCCAGAAGCTTTCTTT. Drawing the rest from reference TRBV28 and TRBJ1-1, the complete variable domain is DVKVTQSSRYLVKRTGEKVFLECVQDMDHENMFWYRQDPGLGLRLIYFSYDVKMKEKGDIPEGYSVSREKKERFSLILESASTNQTSMYLCASSLIGEPLPEAFFGQGTRLTVV.

The rearrangement links TRBV27 to TRBJ2-1, with 11 bases fitting TRBD2. The CDR3 has 16 amino acids. V was pared by 4 bases and J by 4 bases, with 6 bases of the junction left unmatched. Per germline, CDR1 MNHEY and CDR2 SMNVEV (reference sequence). CDR3 in amino acids: CASSSSRTSGYNEQFF. The DNA of the CDR3 is TGTGCCAGCAGTTCGTCCAGGACTAGCGGGTACAATGAGCAGTTCTTC.

V is TRBV5-1 and J is TRBJ2-1; D is possibly TRBD2 (6 bases). With 5 bases removed from V and 8 bases from J, the gap between germline ends came to 14 bases. The CDR3 has 13 amino acids. The germline V gene encodes CDR1 SGHRS and CDR2 YFSETQ. The CDR3 nucleotides are TGCGCCAGCAGTTCGGGGTCGGGGGATGAGCAGTTCTTC. It translates to CASSSGSGDEQFF.

This rearrangement joins TRBV9 to TRBJ2-3; 14 bases agree with TRBD2. The V segment lost 5 bases and the J segment 3 bases; nucleotides outside the gene matches: 2. Germline-derived CDR1 and CDR2 are SGDLS and YYNGEE. The CDR3 covers 15 residues. The CDR3 reads CASRRLAGGTDTQYF. The CDR3 nucleotides are TGTGCCAGCAGACGACTAGCGGGAGGGACAGATACGCAGTATTTT. Supplemented by reference TRBV9 and TRBJ2-3, the full variable domain reads DSGVTQTPKHLITATGQRVTLRCSPRSGDLSVYWYQQSLDQGLQFLIQYYNGEERAKGNILERFSAQQFPDLHSELNLSSLELGDSALYFCASRRLAGGTDTQYFGPGTRLTVL.